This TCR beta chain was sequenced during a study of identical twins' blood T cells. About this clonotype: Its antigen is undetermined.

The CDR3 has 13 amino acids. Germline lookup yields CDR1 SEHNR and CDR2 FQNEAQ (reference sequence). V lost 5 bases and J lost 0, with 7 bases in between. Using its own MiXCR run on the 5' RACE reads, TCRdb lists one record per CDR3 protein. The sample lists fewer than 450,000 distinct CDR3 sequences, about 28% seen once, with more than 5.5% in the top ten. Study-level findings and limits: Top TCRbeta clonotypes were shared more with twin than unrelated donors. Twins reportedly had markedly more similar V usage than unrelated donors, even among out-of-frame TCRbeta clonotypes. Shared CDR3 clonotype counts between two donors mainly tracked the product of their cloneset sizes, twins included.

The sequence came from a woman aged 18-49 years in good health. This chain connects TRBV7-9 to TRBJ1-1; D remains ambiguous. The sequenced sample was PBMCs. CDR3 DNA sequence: TGTGCCAGCAGCCGGCACCTGAACACTGAAGCTTTCTTT. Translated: CASSRHLNTEAFF.